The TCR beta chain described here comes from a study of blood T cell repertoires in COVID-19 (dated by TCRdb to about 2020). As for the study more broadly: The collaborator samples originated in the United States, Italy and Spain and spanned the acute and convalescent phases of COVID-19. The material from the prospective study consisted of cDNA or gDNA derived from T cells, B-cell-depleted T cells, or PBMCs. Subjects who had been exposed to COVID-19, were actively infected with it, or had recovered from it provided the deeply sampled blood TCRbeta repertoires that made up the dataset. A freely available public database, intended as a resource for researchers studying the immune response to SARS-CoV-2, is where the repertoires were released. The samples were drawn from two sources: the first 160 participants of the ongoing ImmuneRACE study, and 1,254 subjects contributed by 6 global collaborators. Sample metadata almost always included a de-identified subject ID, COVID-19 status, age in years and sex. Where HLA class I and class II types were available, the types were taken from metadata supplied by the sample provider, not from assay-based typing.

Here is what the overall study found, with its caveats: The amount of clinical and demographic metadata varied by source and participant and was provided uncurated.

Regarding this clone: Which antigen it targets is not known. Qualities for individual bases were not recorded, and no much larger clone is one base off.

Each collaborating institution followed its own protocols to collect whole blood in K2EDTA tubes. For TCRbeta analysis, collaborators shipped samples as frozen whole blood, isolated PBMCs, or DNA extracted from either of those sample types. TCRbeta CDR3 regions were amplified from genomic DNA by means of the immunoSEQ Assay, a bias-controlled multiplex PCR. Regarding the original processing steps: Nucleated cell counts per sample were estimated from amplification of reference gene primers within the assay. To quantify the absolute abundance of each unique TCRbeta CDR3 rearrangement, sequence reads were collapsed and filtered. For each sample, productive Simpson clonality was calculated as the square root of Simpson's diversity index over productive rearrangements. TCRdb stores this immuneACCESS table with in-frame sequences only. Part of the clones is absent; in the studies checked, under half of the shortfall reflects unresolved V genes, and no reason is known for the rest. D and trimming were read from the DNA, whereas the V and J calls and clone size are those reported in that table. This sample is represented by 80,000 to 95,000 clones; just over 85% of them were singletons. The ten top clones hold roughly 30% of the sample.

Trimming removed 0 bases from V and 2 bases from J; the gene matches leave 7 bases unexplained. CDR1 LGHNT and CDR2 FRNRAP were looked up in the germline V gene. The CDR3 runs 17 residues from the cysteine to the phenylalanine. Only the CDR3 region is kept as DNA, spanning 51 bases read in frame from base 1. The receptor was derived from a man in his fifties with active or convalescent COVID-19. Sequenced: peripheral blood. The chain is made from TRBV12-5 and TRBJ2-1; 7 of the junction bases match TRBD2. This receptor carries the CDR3 CASGLVPPRGAYNEQFF. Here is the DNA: TGTGCTAGTGGTTTGGTTCCCCCACGGGGGGCCTACAATGAGCAGTTCTTC.